This T cell receptor (beta chain) was identified in a study of T-cell memory formation after mild COVID-19 (dated by TCRdb to the early 2020s). About the full investigation: TCR sequence clusters from the two donors were found to be largely donor specific. The cohort comprised two young, previously healthy adult volunteers, one female and one male. In a couple of donors, T-cell clones that expanded and contracted after mild COVID-19 were followed by sequencing TCRalpha and TCRbeta repertoires longitudinally. Here is what the overall study found, with its caveats: Contracting CD4+ clones were located mainly in the CM and EM memory subsets, whereas CD8+ clones were found to be enriched in EMRA. Some responding clones were found in pre-infection memory, which suggests that pre-existing cross-reactive memory T cells took part in the SARS-CoV-2 response. Clones contracting from day 15 to 85 had balanced CD4/CD8 phenotypes, while a second wave expanding from day 15 to 37 was biased towards CD4+. Only a couple of mild cases were covered by the study, and larger cohorts that include severe cases with pre-infection samples were considered necessary. SARS-CoV-2 specificity of the second-wave clones peaking on day 37 was not confirmed.

From the cysteine up to the phenylalanine, the CDR3 has a length of 17 residues. The DNA shown is the 51-base CDR3, in frame from base 1. The germline V gene (reference sequence) specifies LGHDT as CDR1 and YNNKEL as CDR2. V loses 1 base of germline sequence and J loses 5 bases, and the interval between the two ends is 19 bases. Sequencing relied on an Illumina NovaSeq 6000. TCRalpha and TCRbeta cDNA libraries were built by 5'RACE with constant-segment primers, adding sample barcodes and unique molecular identifiers. RNA was extracted from every sample with Trizol reagent. Amplification of the libraries took two PCR steps, and the second step added a second sample barcode plus Illumina TruSeq adapters. The libraries were sequenced on an Illumina NovaSeq using 2 x 150 bp paired-end reads. The original pipeline was this. With migec v1.2.7, reads were demultiplexed and then collapsed into UMI-guided consensus sequences. Using mixcr v2.1.11, the UMI consensuses were aligned to TRA and TRB V and J templates and assembled into clonotypes. A clonotype was counted as expanded or contracted only when both edgeR and NoisET called the clonotype significant, with the noise models trained on biological replicates. For edgeR calls, a false discovery rate-adjusted p below 0.01 and a log2 fold-change threshold of 1 were applied. As an exploratory analysis of dynamics, PCA with hierarchical clustering was applied to max-normalized trajectories of the 1000 most abundant clonotypes. Each responding clone was given a CD4 or CD8 phenotype based on the CD4+ and CD8+ repertoires, which had been sequenced separately. Through fastp at Q25 and MiXCR, TCRdb rebuilt clones from the public reads, retaining in-frame beta chains. Records with the same CDR3 protein are collapsed into one entry carrying the most frequent genes and DNA. TCRdb, rather than the study authors, made the V and J calls. Here the sample has around 300,000 distinct CDR3 sequences; roughly 15% occur a single time. The leading ten clones occupy about a fifth of the sample.

Ficoll-Paque density gradient centrifugation was the method used to isolate PBMCs. As regards this clonotype: The antigen it recognizes is unknown. Per-base quality was not reported, and no clone a single base away is much larger than it.

The chain links TRBV3-1 with TRBJ2-3; TRBD2 is perhaps the D gene, given 5 matching bases. Material: PBMCs or a T cell subset sorted from them (not recorded which). The TCR was taken from a man younger than 35 who had mild COVID-19 (a few samples of this study predate the infection). The sample titles of this study are shuffled in the database, so cell type and time point are left out; the donor was told from shared clones. The sequenced DNA: TGTGCCAGCAGCCAAGGTCGGGGATTCGTTTCGAGAGATACGCAGTATTTT. It is translated as CASSQGRGFVSRDTQYF.